This T cell receptor (beta chain) was recovered during a study of blood T cell repertoires in COVID-19. For the study at large: Specimens from acute and convalescent COVID-19 originated in the United States, Italy and Spain. PBMCs, B-cell-depleted T cells, or T cells were the source of the cDNA or gDNA that made up the material.

Clones were sequenced by immunoSEQ multiplex PCR, and TCRdb holds only the in-frame ones, with some missing. The sample consists of about 250,000 clones, around 86% of them appearing once. This clone was observed a single time. With 0 bases removed from V and 1 base from J, the gap between germline ends came to 13 bases. This CDR3 contains 17 residues. Germline V gives CDR1 MGHRA, CDR2 YSYEKL. The V call is TRBV4-1, the J call TRBJ2-1, with D possibly being TRBD1 (5 bases). Sequenced sample: peripheral blood. This clonotype was sampled from a woman aged 40 to 50 who had recovered from COVID-19. CDR3 DNA: TGCGCCAGCAGCCAAGATGGGGCGATGCCATCCTACAATGAGCAGTTCTTC. It yields the protein CASSQDGAMPSYNEQFF.